This is a list of T cell receptor beta chains from one sample in a study of sequential checkpoint blockade in melanoma. Using immunoSEQ multiplex PCR, the repertoire was profiled, and TCRdb retains in-frame clones only, with some absent. Of 20,000 to 25,000 clones listed, roughly 86% were seen once; the top ten hold 11%. The sample in question was CD8+ T cells sorted from blood (inferred from file names), obtained from a patient given nivolumab and ipilimumab in sequence. The receptor source for this set is a human donor with melanoma. CDR3s include the opening cysteine and the closing phenylalanine or tryptophan. The order of the fields is D gene, J gene, clone size, V gene, CDR3 protein, CDR3 DNA. D genes are given only for firm matches. Size is omitted from some rows. Given values are once, few, many or a class for expanded clones.

>.|TRBJ1-1|.|TRBV10-3
CAIRRGWNTEAFF
TGTGCCATCAGGCGGGGCTGGAACACTGAAGCTTTCTTT
>TRBD2|TRBJ2-3|once|TRBV5-1
CASSLYRLAGERTDTQYF
TGCGCCAGCAGCTTATACCGGCTAGCGGGAGAGCGCACAGATACGCAGTATTTT
>TRBD1|TRBJ2-5|.|TRBV7-2
CASSFTGGDETQYF
TGTGCCAGCAGCTTCACAGGGGGCGATGAGACCCAGTACTTC
>TRBD2|TRBJ2-1|.|TRBV19
CASSPRGGLNNEQFF
TGTGCCAGTAGTCCGCGGGGGGGACTAAACAATGAGCAGTTCTTC
>.|TRBJ1-5|few|TRBV5-1
CASSLEGGSEPQHF
TGCGCCAGCAGCTTGGAGGGAGGATCGGAGCCCCAGCATTTT
>TRBD2|TRBJ2-1|.|TRBV4-2
CASSQSSGKNEQFF
TGTGCCAGCAGCCAATCTAGCGGGAAGAATGAGCAGTTCTTC
>TRBD1|TRBJ1-4|.|TRBV28
CASSLMTGFGEKLFF
TGTGCCAGCAGCCTGATGACAGGGTTCGGGGAAAAACTGTTTTTT
>TRBD1|TRBJ2-2|.|TRBV9
CASSPRSDRVSGELFF
TGTGCCAGCAGCCCCCGATCGGACAGGGTATCCGGGGAGCTGTTTTTT
>TRBD2|TRBJ2-1|.|TRBV2
CASRLGREVGNEQFF
TGTGCCAGCCGCCTCGGGAGGGAGGTGGGCAATGAGCAGTTCTTC
>TRBD2|TRBJ2-5|.|TRBV6-6
CASSLLAGVETQYF
TGTGCCAGCAGCCTACTAGCGGGAGTGGAGACCCAGTACTTC
>.|TRBJ1-2|.|TRBV10-3
CAIWLEAQGNYGYTF
TGTGCCATCTGGCTTGAGGCCCAGGGGAACTATGGCTACACCTTC
>TRBD1|TRBJ1-2|.|TRBV28
CASSSTGVGGYTF
TGTGCCAGCAGTTCTACAGGGGTGGGGGGCTACACCTTC
>.|TRBJ1-1|.|TRBV6-5
CASLKPGGRSEAFF
TGTGCCAGCCTAAAACCCGGGGGGCGCAGTGAAGCTTTCTTT
>TRBD2|TRBJ2-1|.|TRBV6-1
CASIPGLAGADEQFF
TGTGCCAGCATTCCTGGACTAGCGGGAGCTGATGAGCAGTTCTTC
>.|TRBJ2-5|.|TRBV7-2
CASSLAPGFETQYF
TGTGCCAGCAGCTTAGCGCCCGGGTTCGAGACCCAGTACTTC
>.|TRBJ1-2|.|TRBV6-5
CASSYRPTGNYGYTF
TGTGCCAGCAGTTACCGGCCCACAGGGAACTATGGCTACACCTTC
>.|TRBJ2-1|.|TRBV5-1
CASSLEASDNEQFF
TGCGCCAGCAGCTTGGAGGCTAGCGACAATGAGCAGTTCTTC
>.|TRBJ1-1|.|TRBV5-4
CASSSARYTNTEAFF
TGTGCCAGCAGTTCGGCCAGGTACACTAACACTGAAGCTTTCTTT
>TRBD2|TRBJ2-4|.|TRBV6-6
CASSESKRGYQIYF
TGTGCCAGCAGCGAGTCAAAGCGGGGCTACCAAATTTACTTC
>.|TRBJ2-3|.|TRBV6-1
CASTESLAGADTQYF
TGTGCCAGCACTGAAAGTCTGGCAGGGGCAGATACGCAGTATTTT
>TRBD1|TRBJ1-2|.|TRBV28
CASSLAGGSYGYTF
TGTGCCAGCAGTTTAGCAGGGGGTAGCTATGGCTACACCTTC
>TRBD1|TRBJ2-3|.|TRBV5-1
CASSFGQATGDTQYF
TGCGCCAGCAGCTTCGGACAGGCGACGGGAGATACGCAGTATTTT
>.|TRBJ2-5|.|TRBV5-6
CASSLWGGGQTQYF
TGTGCCAGCAGCTTGTGGGGGGGCGGGCAGACCCAGTACTTC
>TRBD2|TRBJ2-7|.|TRBV7-2
CASSLGSGTTSYEQYF
TGTGCCAGCAGCTTAGGGAGCGGGACGACCTCCTACGAGCAGTACTTC
>.|TRBJ2-3|.|TRBV18
CASSPSDTQYF
TGTGCCAGCTCACCATCGGATACGCAGTATTTT
>.|TRBJ2-2|.|TRBV10-1
CASRAGQNTGELFF
TGCGCCAGCAGAGCGGGACAAAACACCGGGGAGCTGTTTTTT
>.|TRBJ2-2|.|TRBV2
CASKLAENTGELFF
TGTGCCAGCAAGCTAGCTGAAAACACCGGGGAGCTGTTTTTT
>TRBD1|TRBJ1-4|.|TRBV5-1
CASSRDRSGGNEKLFF
TGCGCCAGCAGCAGGGACAGGTCTGGGGGTAATGAAAAACTGTTTTTT
>.|TRBJ1-1|few|TRBV7-9
CASSLGLVGEAFF
TGTGCCAGCAGCTTAGGGTTGGTCGGTGAAGCTTTCTTT
>.|TRBJ2-3|.|TRBV18
CASSSQSPRGDTQYF
TGTGCCAGCTCATCGCAGTCCCCTCGGGGAGATACGCAGTATTTT
>TRBD1|TRBJ2-3|.|TRBV7-9
CASSSDRARITDTQYF
TGTGCCAGCAGCTCTGACAGGGCCAGGATCACAGATACGCAGTATTTT
>TRBD1|TRBJ1-2|.|TRBV18
CATRPGTGNYGYTF
TGTGCCACACGACCTGGGACAGGGAACTATGGCTACACCTTC
>.|TRBJ2-3|.|TRBV7-2
CASSSRGIRDTQYF
TGTGCCAGCAGCTCAAGGGGAATTAGAGATACGCAGTATTTT
>.|TRBJ1-5|.|TRBV6-1
CASSGTGYSNQPQHF
TGTGCCAGCAGTGGTACAGGCTATAGCAATCAGCCCCAGCATTTT
>TRBD1|TRBJ2-3|.|TRBV19
CASSGDRSSTDTQYF
TGTGCCAGTAGTGGGGACAGGTCCAGCACAGATACGCAGTATTTT
>.|TRBJ1-1|once|TRBV28
CASSSTPGGTEAFF
TGTGCCAGCAGTTCCACCCCGGGGGGCACTGAAGCTTTCTTT
>TRBD1|TRBJ2-3|.|TRBV18
CASSRGQGTGTDTQYF
TGTGCCAGCTCACGGGGACAGGGAACGGGCACAGATACGCAGTATTTT
>.|TRBJ2-2|.|TRBV18
CASSLGTRGTGELFF
TGTGCCAGCTCACTTGGGACTCGCGGCACCGGGGAGCTGTTTTTT
>TRBD1|TRBJ1-5|.|TRBV28
CASSIFGTGVNQPQHF
TGTGCCAGCAGTATCTTTGGGACAGGGGTGAATCAGCCCCAGCATTTT
>.|TRBJ2-1|.|TRBV7-2
CASSFGGAYNEQFF
TGTGCCAGCAGCTTCGGGGGTGCCTACAATGAGCAGTTCTTC
>.|TRBJ1-2|few|TRBV19
CASSITQGSGYTF
TGTGCCAGTAGTATTACACAGGGAAGTGGCTACACCTTC
>.|TRBJ1-3|once|TRBV5-8
CASSPSGNTIYF
TGTGCCAGCAGCCCTTCCGGGAACACCATATATTTT
>TRBD1|TRBJ1-5|.|TRBV28
CASSFTGTGSNQPQHF
TGTGCCAGCAGTTTTACCGGGACAGGAAGCAATCAGCCCCAGCATTTT